A selection of T cell receptor beta chains follows, all from one sample in a study of blood T cell repertoires in COVID-19. Assay used: immunoSEQ multiplex PCR; TCRdb lists only in-frame clones, some missing. This table has 150,000 to 180,000 clones, around four fifths appearing once. Sequencing used PBMCs or T cells enriched from blood (not recorded which). These receptors came from a man in his forties or fifties who had recovered from COVID-19. Both conserved end residues are trimmed from each CDR3. The size entry is marked missing in some rows and otherwise reads once, few, many or a size class.

clone_size,v_call,cdr3_aa
-,TRBV5-8,ASSPGVLLNTEAF
-,TRBV7-9,ASSLGQGAESGYT
-,TRBV6-5,ASTGQGVLNQPQH
-,TRBV29-1,SVGTSGNTDTQY
-,TRBV2,ASRQGSSTEAF
once,TRBV9,ASSVGPGGRETQY
-,TRBV5-1,ASSRSGVADTIY
-,TRBV7-2,ASSPGHSSTDTQY
-,TRBV11-1,ASSRTGNYNEQF
-,TRBV7-2,ASSPIRGPHEQY
-,TRBV9,ASSPGTSGGNYEQY
-,TRBV9,ASSIDRESTDTQY
-,TRBV6-6,ASSGAGGPYEQY
-,TRBV3-1/TRBV3-2,ASSQDWTSGGPEGTGELF
-,TRBV7-2,ASSHGGLAGGNEQF
-,TRBV5-4,ASSPGTASGNTIY
-,TRBV5-1,ASSLEGRGIDQPQH
-,TRBV9,ASSVGFRDYGYT
-,TRBV2,ASIRDRGGNTIY
-,TRBV3-1/TRBV3-2,ASSQVQGGYT
-,TRBV19,ASTPTGRRGEAQH
-,TRBV6-4,ASSYRTDRLSGNTIY
few,TRBV4-1,ASSQDAGGQLFNYGYT
-,TRBV5-1,ASSLGQGASTGELF
few,TRBV24-1,ATSDARVGTTGELF
-,TRBV24-1,ATSDYRRESRYEQY
-,TRBV5-6,ASSGRQGRSEKLF
-,TRBV5-6,ASSFSVKANYGYT
-,TRBV4-1,ASSPGLLTNEQF
-,TRBV4-1,ASSQVRGSYNEQF
-,TRBV5-1,ASSLGGTDTQY
few,TRBV25-1,ASIGVGRSSYEQY